This is a list of T cell receptor beta chains from one sample in a study of cytomegalovirus exposure and HLA in healthy donors. Data came from immunoSEQ multiplex PCR; TCRdb stores just in-frame clones and leaves some out. The sample carries over 150,000 clones, roughly 86% recorded once. The sample was PBMCs. Receptor source: a girl aged 10 to 17 in good health and CMV-seropositive. Each CDR3 is given with its conserved first and last residue. The D gene is left open where the match is weak. Not all rows give a size; the values are once, few, many and, for expanded clones, a class.

j_call	v_call	d_call	clone_size	cdr3_nt	cdr3_aa
TRBJ2-2	TRBV12-5	TRBD1	-	TGTGCTAGTGGCCCCCCCACAGGGGCCCACACCGGGGAGCTGTTTTTT	CASGPPTGAHTGELFF
TRBJ2-5	TRBV27	-	-	TGTGCCAGCAGATGGGGGGTAGGGGAGACCCAGTACTTC	CASRWGVGETQYF
TRBJ1-1	TRBV6-5	TRBD1	-	TGTGCCAGCAGTTACTCATCAGGGGGAGGTACTGAAGCTTTCTTT	CASSYSSGGGTEAFF
TRBJ1-1	TRBV2	TRBD1	-	TGTGCCAGTTCGGGACAGGTGAACACTGAAGCTTTCTTT	CASSGQVNTEAFF
TRBJ1-1	TRBV19	-	-	TGTGCCAGTAGTAAACCAGGGTTGACTGAAGCTTTCTTT	CASSKPGLTEAFF
TRBJ1-5	TRBV5-5	TRBD1	-	TGTGCCAGCAGCTTCGACAGGGGGCTGTATCCCCAGCATTTT	CASSFDRGLYPQHF
TRBJ1-1	TRBV2	-	once	TGTGCCAGCAGGGACGACAGGTTGAACACTGAAGCTTTCTTT	CASRDDRLNTEAFF
TRBJ1-2	TRBV28	TRBD1	-	TGTGTCAGCAGGGGTGGGACAGGGAAAGGGCCGAACTATGGCTACACCTTC	CVSRGGTGKGPNYGYTF
TRBJ1-2	TRBV15	-	-	TGTGCCACCAGCAGAACCGGGACAAACTATGGCTACACCTTC	CATSRTGTNYGYTF
TRBJ1-1	TRBV10-3	-	-	TGTGCCACCCGTGGGGGGGTGAACACTGAAGCTTTCTTT	CATRGGVNTEAFF
TRBJ1-4	TRBV5-1	-	-	TGCGCCAGCAGCTTGGAAGGGGCCGTGGGTGAAAAACTGTTTTTT	CASSLEGAVGEKLFF
TRBJ2-1	TRBV29-1	-	-	TGCAGCGTTGTGTATCGGGGTCATGAGCAGTTCTTC	CSVVYRGHEQFF
TRBJ1-1	TRBV5-1	-	-	TGCGCCAGCAGCCGAACAGGGAACACTGAAGCTTTCTTT	CASSRTGNTEAFF
TRBJ1-2	TRBV6-1	-	-	TGTGCCAGCAGTGATAAGGGGTACTATGGCTACACCTTC	CASSDKGYYGYTF
TRBJ1-5	TRBV19	TRBD1	-	TGTGCCAGTAGCGTAACAGGGGCTAACCAGCCCCAGCATTTT	CASSVTGANQPQHF
TRBJ1-5	TRBV2	TRBD1	-	TGTGCCAGCAGTCCTCTCCGGACAGGGGGGAAGCCCCAGCATTTT	CASSPLRTGGKPQHF
TRBJ1-5	TRBV6-5	TRBD1	-	TGTGCCAGCAGTCCTCACAGGGGGATGGCTCAGCCCCAGCATTTT	CASSPHRGMAQPQHF
TRBJ2-1	TRBV15	-	-	TGTGCCACCAGTCCACAGGGTAACGAGTACAATGAGCAGTTCTTC	CATSPQGNEYNEQFF
TRBJ2-3	TRBV9	TRBD2	-	TGTGCCAGCAAAGTGGGTAGCGGGGACACAGATACGCAGTATTTT	CASKVGSGDTDTQYF
TRBJ1-2	TRBV9	-	-	TGTGCCAGCAGCGTGGGCCCTCCTTATGACTACACCTTC	CASSVGPPYDYTF
TRBJ1-2	TRBV7-9	TRBD1	-	TGTGCCAGCAGCTTTATAGGGGGCTTGGATGGCTACACCTTC	CASSFIGGLDGYTF
TRBJ2-7	TRBV9	-	once	TGCGCCAGCAGCGTAGCGGAGGGCCCCTACGAGCAGTACTTC	CASSVAEGPYEQYF
TRBJ1-5	TRBV6-1	TRBD1	once	TGTGCCAGCACTTCCGACAGGGGAAATCAGCCCCAGCATTTT	CASTSDRGNQPQHF
TRBJ1-5	TRBV9	TRBD1	-	TGTGCCAGCAGCTTGGGACAGCTGAATCAGCCCCAGCATTTT	CASSLGQLNQPQHF
TRBJ1-1	TRBV9	-	few	TGTGCCAGCAGCCCTGGGGTAGAGGCGGGGAACACTGAAGCTTTCTTT	CASSPGVEAGNTEAFF
TRBJ1-1	TRBV19	-	-	TGTGCCACCCGTAAAGGTCGGGACACTGAAGCTTTCTTT	CATRKGRDTEAFF
TRBJ1-1	TRBV9	TRBD1	-	TGTGCCAGCAGCCCCCCGGGACAGGGCTTGAACACTGAAGCTTTCTTT	CASSPPGQGLNTEAFF
TRBJ1-2	TRBV6-1	TRBD1	-	TGTGCCAGCAGTGCACGGGACAGGGCCGGCTACACCTTC	CASSARDRAGYTF
TRBJ1-5	TRBV19	TRBD1	-	TGTGCCAGGAGGACAGGGCTGGGTTCCGGTAGCAATCAGCCCCAGCATTTT	CARRTGLGSGSNQPQHF
TRBJ2-7	TRBV25-1	TRBD1	few	TGTGCCAGCAGCCCAGGGGGCCCCTACGAGCAGTACTTC	CASSPGGPYEQYF
TRBJ2-5	TRBV5-6	TRBD2	-	TGTGCCAGCAGCTGGGGACTAGCGGGGGGGCAAGAGACCCAGTACTTC	CASSWGLAGGQETQYF
TRBJ1-5	TRBV27	TRBD1	-	TGTGCCAGCAGTTTATCGGGCGGACAGGGCACACCCGGGGGTCAGCCCCAGCATTTT	CASSLSGGQGTPGGQPQHF
TRBJ1-1	TRBV6-5	-	once	TGTGCCAGCAGCCCCCTCACAGGGAACACTGAAGCTTTCTTT	CASSPLTGNTEAFF
TRBJ1-1	TRBV6-1	-	-	TGTGCCAGCACTTCCTCAGGCCTGCTGAACACTGAAGCTTTCTTT	CASTSSGLLNTEAFF
TRBJ2-1	TRBV5-6	-	-	TGTGCCAGCAGCTCTGGGCCTCTCCCCTCCTACAATGAGCAGTTCTTC	CASSSGPLPSYNEQFF
TRBJ1-3	TRBV5-1	TRBD1	-	TGCGCCAGCAGCTTGGGGACAGGGACTGGAAACACCATATATTTT	CASSLGTGTGNTIYF
TRBJ2-7	TRBV16	-	-	TGTGCCAGCAGCCCCCCGGTTAGCACAGGGTTATCCTACGAGCAGTACTTC	CASSPPVSTGLSYEQYF
TRBJ1-2	TRBV19	TRBD1	-	TGTGCCAGTAAGGGGGCGGAACAGGGCTTCTATGGCTACACCTTC	CASKGAEQGFYGYTF
TRBJ2-1	TRBV11-2	-	-	TGTGCCAGCAGCCTCCCTAGCCGGGACTGGCAGTTCTTC	CASSLPSRDWQFF
TRBJ2-7	TRBV19	TRBD2	-	TGTGCCAGTAGTATGGCCCTAGCGGGGGACACCTCCTACGAGCAGTACTTC	CASSMALAGDTSYEQYF
TRBJ1-2	TRBV7-8	-	-	TGTGCCAGCAGCTTAGCCACAGGGCCCGGGTACAACTATGGCTACACCTTC	CASSLATGPGYNYGYTF
TRBJ2-2	TRBV7-3	-	-	TGTGCCAGCAGCGACCAGTACAGGGCCTTGAGGACCGGGGAGCTGTTTTTT	CASSDQYRALRTGELFF
TRBJ2-3	TRBV5-1	-	-	TGCGCCAGCAGCTTGGGACCGGGGGAGACAGATACGCAGTATTTT	CASSLGPGETDTQYF
TRBJ2-7	TRBV5-6	TRBD1	-	TGTGCCAGCAGTTCCGACAGGGAGTACGAGCAGTACTTC	CASSSDREYEQYF
TRBJ2-7	TRBV4-1	-	once	TGCGCCAGCAGCCAAAGCGATGAGTACGAGCAGTACTTC	CASSQSDEYEQYF
TRBJ2-7	TRBV5-1	-	-	TGCGCCAGCAGCCTGACGGCTGGAGGGTCCTCCTACGAGCAGTACTTC	CASSLTAGGSSYEQYF
TRBJ1-2	TRBV5-1	TRBD1	-	TGCGCCAGCAGCTACGGGACAGGGGGCGGTGGCTATGGCTACACCTTC	CASSYGTGGGGYGYTF
TRBJ1-5	TRBV27	TRBD1	-	TGTGCCAGCAGGACCCAGGGGGGAGGCAATCAGCCCCAGCATTTT	CASRTQGGGNQPQHF
TRBJ1-1	TRBV11-3	-	-	TGTGCCAGCGGACGGACTCCGGCGACTGAAGCTTTCTTT	CASGRTPATEAFF
TRBJ2-1	TRBV7-3	-	-	TGTGCCAGCAGCGCGATCCCTAGCGTGGGTGAGCAGTTCTTC	CASSAIPSVGEQFF
TRBJ1-1	TRBV7-8	TRBD1	-	TGTGCCAGCAGCCCAACAGGGGGTGGGACTGAAGCTTTCTTT	CASSPTGGGTEAFF
TRBJ1-2	TRBV11-2	TRBD1	-	TGTGCCAGCAGCTTAGAGGACAGGGCTCCCTATGGCTACACCTTC	CASSLEDRAPYGYTF
TRBJ1-5	TRBV19	-	-	TGTGCCAGTAGTCCAGGGGTTAATCAGCCCCAGCATTTT	CASSPGVNQPQHF
TRBJ1-1	TRBV5-1	-	once	TGCGCCAGCAGCTTAGCGGTACCGAACACTGAAGCTTTCTTT	CASSLAVPNTEAFF
TRBJ1-1	TRBV4-1	-	-	TGCGCCAGCAGCCAGGGCCGCGCACGGAACACTGAAGCTTTCTTT	CASSQGRARNTEAFF
TRBJ2-6	TRBV27	TRBD1	few	TGTGCCAGCAAACTGGCCGGGACAGGGGTCGAAGGGGCCAACGTCCTGACTTTC	CASKLAGTGVEGANVLTF
TRBJ2-6	TRBV11-3	-	-	TGTGCCAGCAGCTTGGCGAGACAACTCTCTGGGGCCAACGTCCTGACTTTC	CASSLARQLSGANVLTF
TRBJ2-2	TRBV5-3	TRBD1	-	TGTGCCAGAAGCCAAAACAGGGGAAATGAAGAATCCGGGGAGCTGTTTTTT	CARSQNRGNEESGELFF
TRBJ1-4	TRBV19	-	-	TGTGCCAGTAGTATGACACGGTTACCTAATGAAAAACTGTTTTTT	CASSMTRLPNEKLFF